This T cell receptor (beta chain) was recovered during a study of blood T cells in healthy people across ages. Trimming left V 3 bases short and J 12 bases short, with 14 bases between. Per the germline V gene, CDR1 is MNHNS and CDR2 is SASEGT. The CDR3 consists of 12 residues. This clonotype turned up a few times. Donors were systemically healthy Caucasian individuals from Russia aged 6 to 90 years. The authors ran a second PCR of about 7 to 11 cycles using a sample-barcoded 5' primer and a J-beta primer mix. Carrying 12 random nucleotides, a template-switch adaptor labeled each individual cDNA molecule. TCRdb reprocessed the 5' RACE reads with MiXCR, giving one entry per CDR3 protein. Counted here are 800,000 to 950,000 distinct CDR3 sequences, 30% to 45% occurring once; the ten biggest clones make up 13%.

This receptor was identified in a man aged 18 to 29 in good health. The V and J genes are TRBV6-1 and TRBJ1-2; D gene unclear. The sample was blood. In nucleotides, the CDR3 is TGTGCCAGCAGTGATATAGAAAAGGCTAACACCTTC. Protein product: CASSDIEKANTF.